The clone carrying this T cell receptor beta chain was recorded at least ten times. Its antigen is still unknown. The CDR3 spans 16 residues. Germline V CDR1 and CDR2: SGHDN, FVKESK. The V gene lost 0 bases and the J gene lost 2 bases, with 13 bases spanning the gap. The source of the sample is a study of metastatic and nonmetastatic thyroid tumors. Study results and limitations: TCR beta diversity was reportedly significantly higher in malignant thyroid tumors than benign nodules, in blood and tumor.

Patients were all untreated before their thyroid surgery. Per the original methods: What underpinned the distant-metastasis classifier for papillary thyroid cancer was the set of CDR3 differences across clinicopathological groups. Via MiXCR, TCRdb re-called the PCR reads. TCRdb, not the authors, supplied the V and J calls. Here the sample spans approximately 21,000 clones, approximately 30% being singletons. The clonotype comes from a female donor with papillary thyroid cancer or a benign thyroid nodule (not recorded which). Some clones in this sample may be carry-over from other donors' samples. V is TRBV14 and J is TRBJ1-2; D is undetermined. The source material was blood. The CDR3 spells CASSQDLAGENYGYTF. The CDR3 DNA reads TGTGCCAGCAGCCAAGATTTGGCCGGGGAAAACTATGGCTACACCTTC.